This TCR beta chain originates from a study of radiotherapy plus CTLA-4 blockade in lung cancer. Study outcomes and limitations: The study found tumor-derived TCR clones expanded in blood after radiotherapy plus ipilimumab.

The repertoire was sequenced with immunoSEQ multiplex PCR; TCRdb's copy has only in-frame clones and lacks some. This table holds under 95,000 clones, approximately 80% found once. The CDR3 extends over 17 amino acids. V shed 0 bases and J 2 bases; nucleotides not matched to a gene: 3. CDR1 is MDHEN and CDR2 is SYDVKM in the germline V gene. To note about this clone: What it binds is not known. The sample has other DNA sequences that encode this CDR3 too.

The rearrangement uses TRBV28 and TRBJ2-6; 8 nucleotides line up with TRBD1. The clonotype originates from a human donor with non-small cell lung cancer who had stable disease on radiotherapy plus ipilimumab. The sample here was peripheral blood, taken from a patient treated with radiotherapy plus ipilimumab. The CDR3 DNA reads TGTGCCAGCAGTTTATGGCAGGGGGCGCCTGGGGCCAACGTCCTGACTTTC. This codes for CASSLWQGAPGANVLTF. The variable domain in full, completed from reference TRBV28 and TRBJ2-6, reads DVKVTQSSRYLVKRTGEKVFLECVQDMDHENMFWYRQDPGLGLRLIYFSYDVKMKEKGDIPEGYSVSREKKERFSLILESASTNQTSMYLCASSLWQGAPGANVLTFGAGSRLTVL.